The sequence of this T cell receptor (beta chain) was determined in a study of prognosis after radiotherapy for stage I lung cancer. At the level of the study: Medically, all non-small cell lung cancer patients were deemed inoperable. Broader study findings: Counted unique TCR clones declined after stereotactic body radiation therapy (median roughly 9,900 versus 7,200).

The CDR3 extends over 16 amino acids. The V end was cut by 5 bases, the J end by 1 base, with 18 bases between. Germline CDR1 and CDR2: MNHEY and SVGEGT. Remarks on this clonotype: What it recognizes is unknown.

Genomic DNA provided the template from which TCR beta CDR3 was amplified by two-round multiplex PCR. First-round PCR employed TRBV- and TRBJ-specific primers for each gene. TCRdb called the multiplex PCR reads again in MiXCR, with one record for every CDR3 protein. The sample comprises over 30,000 distinct CDR3 sequences, around 22% of which are singletons, and 25% to 30% rests with the top ten. The sequencing here drew on PBMCs, taken before or after stereotactic body radiation therapy (not recorded which). The chain employs TRBV6-2 or TRBV6-3 and TRBJ2-7; TRBD2 might be the D (6 bases). The clonotype comes from a donor aged 50 or older with non-small cell lung cancer. CDR3 bases: TGTGCCAGCAGTCGAGCGCGGGCGGAGGGGTCCTACGAGCAGTACTTC. It is translated as CASSRARAEGSYEQYF.